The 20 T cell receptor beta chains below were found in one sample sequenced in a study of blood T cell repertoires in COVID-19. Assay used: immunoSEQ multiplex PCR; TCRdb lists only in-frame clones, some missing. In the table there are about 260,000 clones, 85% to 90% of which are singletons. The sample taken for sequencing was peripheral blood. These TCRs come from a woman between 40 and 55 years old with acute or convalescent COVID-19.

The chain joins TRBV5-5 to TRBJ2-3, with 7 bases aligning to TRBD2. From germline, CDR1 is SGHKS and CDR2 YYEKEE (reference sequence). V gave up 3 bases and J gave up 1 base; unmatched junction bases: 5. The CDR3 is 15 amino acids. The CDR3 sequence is CASSWGRGGTDTQYF. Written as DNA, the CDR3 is TGTGCCAGCAGCTGGGGGAGGGGAGGCACAGATACGCAGTATTTT.

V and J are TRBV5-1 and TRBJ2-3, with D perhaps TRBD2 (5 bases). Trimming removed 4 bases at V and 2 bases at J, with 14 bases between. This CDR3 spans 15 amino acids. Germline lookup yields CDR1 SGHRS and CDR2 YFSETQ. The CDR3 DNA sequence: TGCGCCAGCAGCATGATTACGGGGAACACAGATACGCAGTATTTT. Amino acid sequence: CASSMITGNTDTQYF.

The CDR3 bases are TGTGCCAGTAGTATACCCAGGGATGGGAATGAAGCTTTCTTT. Its protein is CASSIPRDGNEAFF. This rearrangement joins TRBV19 to TRBJ1-1; a weak D match, TRBD1 (5 bases). The CDR3 length is 14 residues. CDR1 and CDR2 from the germline V gene are LNHDA and SQIVND (reference sequence). The V end lost 2 bases, the J end lost 7 bases, and 14 bases lay between the germline ends.

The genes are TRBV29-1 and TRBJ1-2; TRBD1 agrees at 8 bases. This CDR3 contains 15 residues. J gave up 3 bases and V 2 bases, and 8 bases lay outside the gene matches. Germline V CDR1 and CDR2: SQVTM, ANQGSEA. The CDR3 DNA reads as TGCAGCGTTGAACCACAGGGGGGGCGGCACTATGGCTACACCTTC. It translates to CSVEPQGGRHYGYTF. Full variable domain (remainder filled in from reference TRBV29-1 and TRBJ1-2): SAVISQKPSRDICQRGTSLTIQCQVDSQVTMMFWYRQQPGQSLTLIATANQGSEATYESGFVIDKFPISRPNLTFSTLTVSNMSPEDSSIYLCSVEPQGGRHYGYTFGSGTRLTVV.

The CDR3 nucleotides read TGTGCCTGGAGTTCAGGGGAATCGAAGACCCAGTACTTC. It translates to CAWSSGESKTQYF. J is TRBJ2-5 and V is TRBV30; D is perhaps TRBD1 (6 bases). CDR1 and CDR2 from the germline V gene are GTSNPN and SVGIG (reference sequence). V was pared by 2 bases and J by 6 bases, with 13 bases between. The CDR3 is made up of 13 amino acids.

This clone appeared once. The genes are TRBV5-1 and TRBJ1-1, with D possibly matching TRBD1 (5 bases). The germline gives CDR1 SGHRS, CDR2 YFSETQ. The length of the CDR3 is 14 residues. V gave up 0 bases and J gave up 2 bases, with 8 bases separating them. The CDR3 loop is CASSLGTLNTEAFF. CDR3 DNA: TGCGCCAGCAGCTTGGGGACACTTAACACTGAAGCTTTCTTT.

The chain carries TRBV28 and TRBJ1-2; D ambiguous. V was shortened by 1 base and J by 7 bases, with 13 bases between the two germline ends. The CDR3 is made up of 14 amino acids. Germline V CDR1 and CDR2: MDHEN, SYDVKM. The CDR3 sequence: CASSLSGFDGGYTF. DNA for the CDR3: TGTGCCAGCAGTTTATCGGGTTTTGATGGTGGCTACACCTTC.

The DNA of the CDR3 is TGTGCCAGCAGTCCGGGACAGGGGGTGGATACTGAGCAGTTCTTC. It specifies CASSPGQGVDTEQFF. This chain uses TRBV6-6 with TRBJ2-1; the match to TRBD1 covers 11 bases. The CDR3 is 15 residues long. The V gene end was trimmed by 5 bases and the J gene end by 9 bases; junction bases not matched to a gene: 9. Germline values: CDR1 MNHNY, CDR2 SVGAGI (reference sequence).

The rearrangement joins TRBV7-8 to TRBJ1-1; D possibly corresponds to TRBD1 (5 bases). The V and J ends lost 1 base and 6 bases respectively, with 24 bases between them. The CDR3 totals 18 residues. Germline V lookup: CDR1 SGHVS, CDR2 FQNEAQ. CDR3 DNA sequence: TGTGCCAGCAGCTTAGGCAGGGATGGAGGGGCCCTAACCCCTGAAGCTTTCTTT. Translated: CASSLGRDGGALTPEAFF.

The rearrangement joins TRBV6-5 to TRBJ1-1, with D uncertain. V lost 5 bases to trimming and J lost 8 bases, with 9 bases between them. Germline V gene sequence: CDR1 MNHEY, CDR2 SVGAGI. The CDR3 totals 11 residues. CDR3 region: CASSPAGEAFF. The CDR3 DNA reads TGTGCCAGCAGTCCAGCGGGGGAAGCTTTCTTT.

Here the CDR3 DNA reads TGCGCCAGCAGTCTAACTAGCGGGGGGTCGTGGGAGCAGTTCTTC. Translating it yields CASSLTSGGSWEQFF. The gene calls are TRBV23-1 and TRBJ2-1; 12 bases map to TRBD2. TRBV23-1 carries the ORF label, with uncertain function. The CDR3 covers 15 residues. The junction had 8 bases not matched to a gene; V was cut back by 4 bases and J by 10 bases.

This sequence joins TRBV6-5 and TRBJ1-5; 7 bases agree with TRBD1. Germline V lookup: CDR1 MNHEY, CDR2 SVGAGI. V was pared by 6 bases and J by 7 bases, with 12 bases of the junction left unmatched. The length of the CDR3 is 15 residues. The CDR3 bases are TGTGCCAGCAGCTCGGAACAGGGGCGAGGCCAGCCCCAGCATTTT. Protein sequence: CASSSEQGRGQPQHF.

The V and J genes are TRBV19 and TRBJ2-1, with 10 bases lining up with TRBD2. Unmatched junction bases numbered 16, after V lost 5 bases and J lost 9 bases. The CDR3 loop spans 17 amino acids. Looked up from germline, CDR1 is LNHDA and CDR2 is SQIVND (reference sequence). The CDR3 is CASSSPRSGGGPGEQFF. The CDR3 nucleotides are TGTGCCAGTAGTTCCCCTCGGAGCGGGGGGGGTCCTGGTGAGCAGTTCTTC.

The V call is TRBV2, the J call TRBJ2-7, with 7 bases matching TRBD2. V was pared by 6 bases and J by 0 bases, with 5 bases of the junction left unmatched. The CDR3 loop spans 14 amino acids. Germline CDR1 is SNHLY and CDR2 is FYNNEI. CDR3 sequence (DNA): TGTGCCAGCAGACTAGCGTTGGGCTCCTACGAGCAGTACGTC. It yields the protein CASRLALGSYEQYV.

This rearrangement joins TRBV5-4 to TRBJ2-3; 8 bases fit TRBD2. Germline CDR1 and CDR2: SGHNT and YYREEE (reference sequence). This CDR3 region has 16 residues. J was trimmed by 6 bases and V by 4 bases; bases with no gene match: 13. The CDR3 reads CASSGGIAGPGDTQYF. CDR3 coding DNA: TGTGCCAGCAGCGGGGGAATAGCGGGGCCCGGGGATACGCAGTATTTT.

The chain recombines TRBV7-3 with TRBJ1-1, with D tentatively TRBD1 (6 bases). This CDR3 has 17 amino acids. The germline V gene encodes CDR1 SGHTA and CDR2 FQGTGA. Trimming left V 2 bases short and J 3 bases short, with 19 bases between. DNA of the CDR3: TGTGCCAGCAGCTTATATCTTCGGGGGGCGCGTGACACTGAAGCTTTCTTT. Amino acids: CASSLYLRGARDTEAFF.

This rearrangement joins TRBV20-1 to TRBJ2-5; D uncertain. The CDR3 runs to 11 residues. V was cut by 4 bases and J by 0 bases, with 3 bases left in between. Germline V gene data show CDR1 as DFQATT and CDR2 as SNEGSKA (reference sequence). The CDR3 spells CSAIYQETQYF. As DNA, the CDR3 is TGCAGTGCTATCTACCAAGAGACCCAGTACTTC.

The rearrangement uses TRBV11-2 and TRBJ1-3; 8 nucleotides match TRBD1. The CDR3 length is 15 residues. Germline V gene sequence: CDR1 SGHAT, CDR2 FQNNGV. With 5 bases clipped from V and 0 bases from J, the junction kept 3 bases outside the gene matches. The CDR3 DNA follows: TGTGCCAGCAGCCCGGGACAGGTCTCTGGAAACACCATATATTTT. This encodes CASSPGQVSGNTIYF.

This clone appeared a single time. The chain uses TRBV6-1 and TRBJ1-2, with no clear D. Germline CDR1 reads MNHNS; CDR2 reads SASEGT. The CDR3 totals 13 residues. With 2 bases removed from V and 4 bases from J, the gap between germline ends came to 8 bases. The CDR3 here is CASSEFRSYGYTF. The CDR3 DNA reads TGTGCCAGCAGTGAATTCCGGAGCTATGGCTACACCTTC.

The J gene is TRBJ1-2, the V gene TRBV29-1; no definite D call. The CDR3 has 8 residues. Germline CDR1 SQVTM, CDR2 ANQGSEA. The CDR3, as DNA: TGCAGTCCAGGTGCTTACACCTTC. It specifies CSPGAYTF.